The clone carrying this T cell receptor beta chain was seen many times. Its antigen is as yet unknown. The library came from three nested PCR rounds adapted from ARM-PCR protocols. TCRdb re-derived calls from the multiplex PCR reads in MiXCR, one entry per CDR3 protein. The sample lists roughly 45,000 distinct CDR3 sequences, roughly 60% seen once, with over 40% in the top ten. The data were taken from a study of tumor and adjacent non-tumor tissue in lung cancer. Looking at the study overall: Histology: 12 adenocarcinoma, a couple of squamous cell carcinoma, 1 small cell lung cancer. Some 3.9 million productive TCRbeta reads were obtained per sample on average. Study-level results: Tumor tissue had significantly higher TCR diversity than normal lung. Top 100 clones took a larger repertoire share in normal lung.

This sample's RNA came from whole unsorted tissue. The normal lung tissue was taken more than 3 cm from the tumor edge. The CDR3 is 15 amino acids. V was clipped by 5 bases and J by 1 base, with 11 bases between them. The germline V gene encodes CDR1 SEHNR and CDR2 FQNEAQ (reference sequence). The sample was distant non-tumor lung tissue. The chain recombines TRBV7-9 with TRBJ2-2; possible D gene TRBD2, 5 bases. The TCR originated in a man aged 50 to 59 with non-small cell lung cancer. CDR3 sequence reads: CASSRSGGNTGELFF. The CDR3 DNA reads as TGTGCCAGCAGCCGAAGCGGAGGGAACACCGGGGAGCTGTTTTTT.